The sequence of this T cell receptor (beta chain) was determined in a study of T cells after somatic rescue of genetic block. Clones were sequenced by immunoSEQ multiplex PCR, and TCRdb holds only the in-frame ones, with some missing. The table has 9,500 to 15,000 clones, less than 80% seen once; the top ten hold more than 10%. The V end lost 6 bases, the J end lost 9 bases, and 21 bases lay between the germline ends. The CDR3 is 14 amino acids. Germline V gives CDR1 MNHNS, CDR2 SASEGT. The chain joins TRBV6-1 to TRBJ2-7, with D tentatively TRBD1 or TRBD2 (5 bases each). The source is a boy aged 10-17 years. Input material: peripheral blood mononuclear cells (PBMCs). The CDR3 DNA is TGTGCCAGCAGGGGGGAGAGAAGGTTATTGGGGCAGTACTTC. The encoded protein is CASRGERRLLGQYF.